One and the same sample provided the 13 T cell receptor beta chains below, sequenced in a study of blood T cell repertoires in COVID-19. Here immunoSEQ multiplex PCR was the method, and the copy in TCRdb shows in-frame clones only, minus some. The data hold 200,000 to 300,000 clones, with roughly 85% observed a single time. Sequences were obtained from peripheral blood. Receptors were obtained from a man aged 50 to 59 with COVID-19, enrolled during active disease.

This sequence joins TRBV7-9 and TRBJ1-2; a possible D gene is TRBD1 (6 bases). The V end was cut by 1 base, the J end by 4 bases, with 16 bases between. CDR3 length equals 16 residues. In germline, CDR1 is SEHNR, CDR2 FQNEAQ (reference sequence). CDR3 protein: CASSLVGGARIYGYTF. The CDR3 DNA reads TGTGCCAGCAGCTTAGTAGGGGGGGCTCGGATCTATGGCTACACCTTC.

V gene TRBV5-1 combines with J gene TRBJ2-3; TRBD2 matches 11 bases. V dropped 4 bases and J dropped 3; count of bases not matched to a gene: 10. CDR1 SGHRS and CDR2 YFSETQ come from the germline V gene. The CDR3 spans 17 residues. The CDR3: CASSLTGTSGTTDTQYF. DNA of the CDR3: TGCGCCAGCAGCCTAACTGGGACTAGCGGCACAACAGATACGCAGTATTTT.

The chain joins TRBV2 to TRBJ1-2, with D possibly TRBD1 on 6 matching bases. V was cut by 2 bases and J by 1 base, with 8 bases left in between. The CDR3 is 14 amino acids. Per the germline V gene, CDR1 is SNHLY and CDR2 is FYNNEI. In DNA form, the CDR3 reads TGTGCCAGCAGTGAATTAGGGGGTAACTATGGCTACACCTTC. Translating it yields CASSELGGNYGYTF.

V usage is TRBV10-3 and J usage is TRBJ1-5, with D tentatively TRBD1 (6 bases). Germline V gene data show CDR1 as ENHRY and CDR2 as SYGVKD. V lost 0 bases and J lost 5, with 11 bases in between. This CDR3 contains 15 residues. CDR3 sequence: CAISESGAVHQPQHF. The DNA for the CDR3 is TGTGCCATCAGTGAGTCGGGGGCCGTCCATCAGCCCCAGCATTTT.

CDR3 nucleotide sequence: TGTGCCAGTAGTATAGCTCATTACGCCGAGGCCCCCTACGAGCAGTACTTC. It is translated as CASSIAHYAEAPYEQYF. The gene calls are TRBV19 and TRBJ2-7; the D is unclear. Trimming took 1 base from V and 2 from J, leaving 18 bases between them. Germline loops: CDR1 LNHDA, CDR2 SQIVND (reference sequence). The CDR3 extends over 17 amino acids. The full variable domain, completed using reference TRBV19 and TRBJ2-7, is DGGITQSPKYLFRKEGQNVTLSCEQNLNHDAMYWYRQDPGQGLRLIYYSQIVNDFQKGDIAEGYSVSREKKESFPLTVTSAQKNPTAFYLCASSIAHYAEAPYEQYFGPGTRLTVT.

The genes are TRBV5-1 and TRBJ1-2; D not resolved. Trimming cost V 2 bases and J 8 bases, with 13 bases left between them. The CDR3 is 13 amino acids. Germline CDR1 reads SGHRS; CDR2 reads YFSETQ. CDR3 protein: CASSLRPAEGYTF. The CDR3 DNA follows: TGCGCCAGCAGCTTAAGACCCGCGGAGGGCTACACCTTC.

The chain employs TRBV6-1 and TRBJ1-2, with a possible D match to TRBD1 (5 bases). Trimming left V 3 bases short and J 8 bases short, with 10 bases between. The CDR3 runs 12 residues. Germline CDR1 is MNHNS and CDR2 is SASEGT. The CDR3, as DNA: TGTGCCAGCAGTGAGGGGGGTACCGGCTACACCTTC. Translation gives CASSEGGTGYTF.

The chain has TRBV7-8 and TRBJ1-1; D not certain. The V and J ends lost 3 bases and 0 bases respectively, with 8 bases between them. The length of the CDR3 is 14 residues. CDR1 is SGHVS, CDR2 FQNEAQ, per germline. The chain's CDR3 is CASSLGGLNTEAFF. The CDR3 DNA reads as TGTGCCAGCAGCTTGGGAGGATTGAACACTGAAGCTTTCTTT.

This clone was recorded once. This sample includes further DNA sequences coding for the same CDR3. CDR3 region: CASSPGTGGTEAFF. In DNA form, the CDR3 reads TGTGCCAGCAGCCCCGGGACAGGGGGCACTGAAGCTTTCTTT. The chain links TRBV7-3 to TRBJ1-1; 11 bases are a match to TRBD1. CDR1 is SGHTA and CDR2 is FQGTGA in the germline V gene. CDR3 length: 14 amino acids. Trimming removed 5 bases from V and 4 bases from J; junction bases left unmatched: 3. Based on the CDR3 plus reference TRBV7-3 and TRBJ1-1, the full variable domain is GAGVSQTPSNKVTEKGKYVELRCDPISGHTALYWYRQSLGQGPEFLIYFQGTGAADDSGLPNDRFFAVRPEGSVSTLKIQRTERGDSAVYLCASSPGTGGTEAFFGQGTRLTVV.

The V call is TRBV4-2, the J call TRBJ2-3; D is possibly TRBD2 (6 bases). This CDR3 is built from 17 residues. Deletions cut 1 base from V and 4 bases from J, with 18 bases between. CDR1 LGHNA and CDR2 YNFKEQ come from the germline V gene. The DNA of the CDR3 is TGTGCCAGCAGCCAAGCCCCCGTCAGCGGGCGGTCAGATACGCAGTATTTT. Protein: CASSQAPVSGRSDTQYF.

The chain uses TRBV19 and TRBJ2-7; D unresolved. Germline lookup yields CDR1 LNHDA and CDR2 SQIVND (reference sequence). This CDR3 has 14 residues. V was pared by 1 base and J by 2 bases, with 9 bases between. The CDR3 sequence: CASSIGAAAYEQYF. The DNA for the CDR3 is TGTGCCAGTAGTATAGGGGCAGCAGCCTACGAGCAGTACTTC. Variable domain in full (rest from reference TRBV19 and TRBJ2-7): DGGITQSPKYLFRKEGQNVTLSCEQNLNHDAMYWYRQDPGQGLRLIYYSQIVNDFQKGDIAEGYSVSREKKESFPLTVTSAQKNPTAFYLCASSIGAAAYEQYFGPGTRLTVT.

V usage is TRBV2 and J usage is TRBJ1-2, with unresolved D. CDR1 is SNHLY and CDR2 is FYNNEI in the germline V gene. The ends were cut back, 3 bases at V and 7 bases at J, with 15 bases in the middle. CDR3 size: 14 residues. The CDR3 DNA reads TGTGCCAGCAGTGAGTCCCTCTTAGCGGGTGGCTACACCTTC. Translated, it gives CASSESLLAGGYTF.

The V call is TRBV6-5, the J call TRBJ1-2, with TRBD1 matching 10 bases. V dropped 6 bases and J dropped 8; count of bases not matched to a gene: 6. Germline V gene lookup returns CDR1 MNHEY and CDR2 SVGAGI. The length of the CDR3 is 13 residues. This CDR3 reads CASRRTGGWGYTF. The CDR3 nucleotides are TGTGCCAGCAGACGGACAGGGGGTTGGGGCTACACCTTC.